The present entry profiles one T cell receptor (beta chain) with its context. The PCR had 60 Vbeta and 13 Jbeta primers. Libraries were prepared by immunoSEQ multiplex PCR; TCRdb keeps only in-frame clonotypes and omits some of them. The sample has around 120,000 clones; approximately 82% are singletons. The entry originates in a study of cytomegalovirus exposure and HLA in healthy donors. The sequence was obtained from a boy under 10 years old in good health and CMV-seronegative. The sequenced sample was PBMCs.

CDR3 protein: CASSLSGADSNQPQHF. Here the CDR3 DNA reads TGTGCCAGCAGCTTATCAGGCGCTGATAGCAATCAGCCCCAGCATTTT. The chain uses TRBV7-9 and TRBJ1-5; unclear D gene. CDR1 is SEHNR and CDR2 is FQNEAQ in the germline V gene (reference sequence). Trimming took off 2 bases at V and 0 bases at J, with 11 bases between the two ends. The CDR3 is made up of 16 amino acids.